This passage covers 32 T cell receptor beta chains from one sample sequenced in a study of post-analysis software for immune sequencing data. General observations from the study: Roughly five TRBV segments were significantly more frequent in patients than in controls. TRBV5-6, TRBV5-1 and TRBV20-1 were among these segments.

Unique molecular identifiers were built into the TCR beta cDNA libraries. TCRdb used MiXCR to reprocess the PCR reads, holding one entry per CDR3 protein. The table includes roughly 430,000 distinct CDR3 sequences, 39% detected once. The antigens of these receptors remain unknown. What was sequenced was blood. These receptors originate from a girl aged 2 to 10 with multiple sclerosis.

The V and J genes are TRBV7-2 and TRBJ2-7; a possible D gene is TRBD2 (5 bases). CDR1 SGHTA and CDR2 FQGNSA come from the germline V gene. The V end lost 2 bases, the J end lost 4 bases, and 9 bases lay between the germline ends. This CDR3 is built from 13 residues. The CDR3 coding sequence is TGTGCCAGCAGCTTATTTGGAGGTTACGAGCAGTACTTC. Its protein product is CASSLFGGYEQYF.

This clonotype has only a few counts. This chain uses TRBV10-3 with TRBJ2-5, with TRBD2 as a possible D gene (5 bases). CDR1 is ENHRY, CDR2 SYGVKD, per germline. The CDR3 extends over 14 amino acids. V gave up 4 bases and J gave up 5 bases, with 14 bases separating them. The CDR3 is CAISGKEVAETQYF. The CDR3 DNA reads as TGTGCCATCAGTGGCAAGGAGGTCGCGGAGACCCAGTACTTC.

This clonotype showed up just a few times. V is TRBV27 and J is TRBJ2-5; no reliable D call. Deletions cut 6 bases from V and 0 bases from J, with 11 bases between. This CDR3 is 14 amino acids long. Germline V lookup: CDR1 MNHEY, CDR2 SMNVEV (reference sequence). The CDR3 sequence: CASRRTGDQETQYF. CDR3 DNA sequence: TGTGCCAGCAGACGTACGGGTGACCAAGAGACCCAGTACTTC.

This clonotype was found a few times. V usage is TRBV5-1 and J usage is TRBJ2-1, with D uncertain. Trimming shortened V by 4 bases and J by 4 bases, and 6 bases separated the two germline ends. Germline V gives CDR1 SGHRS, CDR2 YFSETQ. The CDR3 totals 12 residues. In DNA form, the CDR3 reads TGCGCCAGCAGCAACGAATACAATGAGCAGTTCTTC. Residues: CASSNEYNEQFF.

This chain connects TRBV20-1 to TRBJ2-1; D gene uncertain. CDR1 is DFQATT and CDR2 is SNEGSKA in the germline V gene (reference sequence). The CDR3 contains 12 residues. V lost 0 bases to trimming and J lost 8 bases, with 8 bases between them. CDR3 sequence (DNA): TGCAGTGCTAGAGATGGGCACGATGAGCAGTTCTTC. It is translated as CSARDGHDEQFF.

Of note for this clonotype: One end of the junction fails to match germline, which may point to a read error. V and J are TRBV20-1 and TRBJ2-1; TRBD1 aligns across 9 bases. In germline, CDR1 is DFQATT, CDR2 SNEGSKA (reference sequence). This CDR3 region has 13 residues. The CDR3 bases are TGCAGTGCCAGGGACAGGGTGATGGGAGAGCGGTTCTTC. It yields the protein CSARDRVMGERFF.

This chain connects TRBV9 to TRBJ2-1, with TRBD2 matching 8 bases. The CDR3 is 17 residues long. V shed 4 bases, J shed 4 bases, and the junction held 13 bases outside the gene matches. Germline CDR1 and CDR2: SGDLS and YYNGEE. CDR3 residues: CASSPSLAGLRYNEQFF. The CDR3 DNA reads TGTGCCAGCAGCCCCTCCCTAGCGGGTTTAAGGTACAATGAGCAGTTCTTC. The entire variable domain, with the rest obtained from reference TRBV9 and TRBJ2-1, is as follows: DSGVTQTPKHLITATGQRVTLRCSPRSGDLSVYWYQQSLDQGLQFLIQYYNGEERAKGNILERFSAQQFPDLHSELNLSSLELGDSALYFCASSPSLAGLRYNEQFFGPGTRLTVL.

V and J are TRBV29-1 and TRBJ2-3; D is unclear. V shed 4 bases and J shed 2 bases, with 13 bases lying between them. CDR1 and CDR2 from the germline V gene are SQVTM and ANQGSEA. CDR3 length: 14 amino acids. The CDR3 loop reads CSVVQGLHTDTQYF. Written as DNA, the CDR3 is TGCAGCGTTGTCCAAGGATTACACACAGATACGCAGTATTTT.

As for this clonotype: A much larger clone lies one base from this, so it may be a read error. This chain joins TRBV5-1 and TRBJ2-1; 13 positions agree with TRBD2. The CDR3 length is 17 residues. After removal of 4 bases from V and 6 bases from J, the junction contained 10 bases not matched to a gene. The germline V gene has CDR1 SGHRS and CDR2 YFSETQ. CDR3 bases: TGCGCCAGCAGCCACACAGGGACTAGCGGGAAGGCCAATGAGCAGTTCTTC. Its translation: CASSHTGTSGKANEQFF.

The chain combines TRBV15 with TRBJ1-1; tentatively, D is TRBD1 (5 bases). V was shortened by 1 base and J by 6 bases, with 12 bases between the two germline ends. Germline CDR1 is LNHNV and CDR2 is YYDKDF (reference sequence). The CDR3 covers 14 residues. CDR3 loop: CATSRAGDSPEAFF. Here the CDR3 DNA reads TGTGCCACCAGCAGAGCGGGGGATAGCCCTGAAGCTTTCTTT.

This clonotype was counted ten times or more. CDR3 region: CASSLSYSGANVLTF. For the CDR3, the DNA is TGTGCCAGCAGTTTAAGTTACTCTGGGGCCAACGTCCTGACTTTC. This chain uses TRBV12-3 or TRBV12-4 with TRBJ2-6; no reliable D call. V lost 2 bases and J 0 bases, leaving 5 bases between the germline ends. There are 15 residues in the CDR3.

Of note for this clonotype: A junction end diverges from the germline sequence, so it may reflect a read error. The CDR3 loop is CASRFGLEQFF. CDR3 coding DNA: TGTGCCAGCCGTTTCGGGTTAGAGCAGTTCTTC. The chain recombines TRBV12-3 or TRBV12-4 with TRBJ2-1, with no clear D. This CDR3 region has 11 residues.

CDR3 amino acids: CASSNIDVPRGEQYF. CDR3 in DNA: TGTGCCAGCAGCAATATCGACGTCCCTCGGGGTGAGCAGTACTTC. The rearrangement joins TRBV3-1 to TRBJ2-5, with a possible D match to TRBD2 (5 bases). Germline V CDR1 and CDR2: LGHDT, YNNKEL (reference sequence). CDR3 length: 15 amino acids. Deletions cut 5 bases from V and 11 bases from J, with 24 bases between.

For the CDR3, the DNA is TGTGCCAGCAGCTTCCACGGACAGATGAACACTGAAGCTTTCTTT. Translated: CASSFHGQMNTEAFF. The J gene is TRBJ1-1, the V gene TRBV7-8; tentative D call: TRBD1 (6 bases). The length of the CDR3 is 15 residues. Trimming took 3 bases from V and 0 from J, leaving 11 bases between them. Germline CDR1 reads SGHVS; CDR2 reads FQNEAQ. The entire variable domain, with the rest obtained from reference TRBV7-8 and TRBJ1-1, is as follows: GAGVSQSPRYKVAKRGQDVALRCDPISGHVSLFWYQQALGQGPEFLTYFQNEAQLDKSGLPSDRFFAERPEGSVSTLKIQRTQQEDSAVYLCASSFHGQMNTEAFFGQGTRLTVV.

The CDR3 is CASSQVFGTPEAFF. The CDR3 DNA follows: TGTGCCAGCAGCCAAGTGTTCGGGACACCCGAAGCTTTCTTT. V usage is TRBV3-1 and J usage is TRBJ1-1; TRBD1 might be the D (6 bases). V was trimmed by 1 base and J by 8 bases, leaving 14 bases between them. Germline assignment: CDR1 LGHDT and CDR2 YNNKEL (reference sequence). This CDR3 region has 14 residues.

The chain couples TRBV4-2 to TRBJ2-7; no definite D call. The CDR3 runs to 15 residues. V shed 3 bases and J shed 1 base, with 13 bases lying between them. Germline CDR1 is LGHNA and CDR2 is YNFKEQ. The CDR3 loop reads CASSQDLYGSYEQYF. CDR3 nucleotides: TGTGCCAGCAGCCAGGACCTATATGGATCCTACGAGCAGTACTTC.

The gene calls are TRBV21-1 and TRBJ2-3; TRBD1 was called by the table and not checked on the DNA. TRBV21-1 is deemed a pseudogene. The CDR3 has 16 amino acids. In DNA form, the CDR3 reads TGTGCCAGCAGACCGGGACACACAACCTACACAGATACGCAGTATTTT. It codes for CASRPGHTTYTDTQYF.

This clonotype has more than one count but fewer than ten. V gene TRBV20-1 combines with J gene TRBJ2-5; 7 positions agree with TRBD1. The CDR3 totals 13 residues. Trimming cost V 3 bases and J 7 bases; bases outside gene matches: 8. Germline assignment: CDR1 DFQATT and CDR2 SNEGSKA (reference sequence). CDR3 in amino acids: CSASHPGQRTQYF. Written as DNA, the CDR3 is TGCAGTGCTAGTCACCCGGGACAGAGGACCCAGTACTTC.

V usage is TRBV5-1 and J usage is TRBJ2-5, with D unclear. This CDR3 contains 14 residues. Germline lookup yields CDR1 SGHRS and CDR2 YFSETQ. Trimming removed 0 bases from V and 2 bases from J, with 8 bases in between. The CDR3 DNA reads TGCGCCAGCAGCTTGGAGGCTAATCAAGAGACCCAGTACTTC. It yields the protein CASSLEANQETQYF.

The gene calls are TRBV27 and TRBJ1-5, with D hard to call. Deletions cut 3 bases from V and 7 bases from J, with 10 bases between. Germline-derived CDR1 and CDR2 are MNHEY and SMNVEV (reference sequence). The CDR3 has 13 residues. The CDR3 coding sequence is TGTGCCAGCAGTTTGGATCAGGTACAGCCCCAGCATTTT. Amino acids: CASSLDQVQPQHF.

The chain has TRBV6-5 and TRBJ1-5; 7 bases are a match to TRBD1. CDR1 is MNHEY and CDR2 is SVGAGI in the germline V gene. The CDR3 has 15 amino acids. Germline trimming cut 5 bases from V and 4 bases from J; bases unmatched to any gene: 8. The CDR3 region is CASSPGGTVNQPQHF. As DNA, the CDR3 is TGTGCCAGCAGTCCCGGTGGGACAGTTAATCAGCCCCAGCATTTT.

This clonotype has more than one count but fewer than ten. The CDR3 is CSARGTSKDTQYF. The CDR3 DNA is TGCAGTGCTAGGGGGACTAGTAAAGATACGCAGTATTTT. The chain has TRBV20-1 and TRBJ2-3; TRBD2 aligns across 8 bases. This CDR3 contains 13 residues. The germline gives CDR1 DFQATT, CDR2 SNEGSKA (reference sequence). The ends lost 3 bases at V and 5 bases at J; junction bases unmatched: 4.

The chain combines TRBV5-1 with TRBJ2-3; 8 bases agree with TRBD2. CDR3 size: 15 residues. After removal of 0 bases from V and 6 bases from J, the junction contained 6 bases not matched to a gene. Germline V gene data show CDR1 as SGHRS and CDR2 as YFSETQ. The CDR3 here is CASSLGRGGRDTQYF. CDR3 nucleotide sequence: TGCGCCAGCAGCTTGGGTCGGGGGGGACGTGATACGCAGTATTTT. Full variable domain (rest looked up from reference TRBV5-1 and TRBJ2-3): KAGVTQTPRYLIKTRGQQVTLSCSPISGHRSVSWYQQTPGQGLQFLFEYFSETQRNKGNFPGRFSGRQFSNSRSEMNVSTLELGDSALYLCASSLGRGGRDTQYFGPGTRLTVL.

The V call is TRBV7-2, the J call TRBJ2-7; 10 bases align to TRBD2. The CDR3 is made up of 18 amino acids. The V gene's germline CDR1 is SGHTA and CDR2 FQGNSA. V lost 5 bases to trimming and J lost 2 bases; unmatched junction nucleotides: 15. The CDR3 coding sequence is TGTGCCAGCAGCCGCTTGTCTAGCGGGAGTATTGTCGCCTACGAGCAGTACTTC. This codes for CASSRLSSGSIVAYEQYF.

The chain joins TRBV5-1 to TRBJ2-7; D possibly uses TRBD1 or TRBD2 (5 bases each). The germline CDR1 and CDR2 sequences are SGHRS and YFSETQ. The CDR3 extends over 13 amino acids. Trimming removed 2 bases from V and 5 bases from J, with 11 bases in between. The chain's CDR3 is CASSFGTSNEQYF. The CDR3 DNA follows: TGCGCCAGCAGCTTCGGGACGTCGAACGAGCAGTACTTC.

The CDR3 DNA is TGTGCCAGCCGCGGATCCGGGACCGCAGCCTACGAGCAGTACTTC. Translated, it gives CASRGSGTAAYEQYF. The rearrangement joins TRBV25-1 to TRBJ2-7; possibly TRBD1 or TRBD2 for D (5 bases each). This CDR3 spans 15 amino acids. The germline V and J ends were trimmed by 8 bases and 2 bases, with 19 bases remaining between them. Germline V gives CDR1 MGHDK, CDR2 SYGVNS.

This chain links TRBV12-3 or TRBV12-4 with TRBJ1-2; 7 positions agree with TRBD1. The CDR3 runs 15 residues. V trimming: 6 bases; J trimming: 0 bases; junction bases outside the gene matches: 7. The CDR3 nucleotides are TGTGCCAGCAGACCCCAGGGGGGGCCTAACTATGGCTACACCTTC. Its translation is CASRPQGGPNYGYTF.

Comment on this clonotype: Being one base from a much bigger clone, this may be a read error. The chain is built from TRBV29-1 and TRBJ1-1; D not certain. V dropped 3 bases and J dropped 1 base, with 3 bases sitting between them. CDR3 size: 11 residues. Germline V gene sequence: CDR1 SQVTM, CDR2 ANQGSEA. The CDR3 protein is CSVDGNTEAFF. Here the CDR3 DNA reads TGCAGCGTTGACGGGAACACTGAAGCTTTCTTT.

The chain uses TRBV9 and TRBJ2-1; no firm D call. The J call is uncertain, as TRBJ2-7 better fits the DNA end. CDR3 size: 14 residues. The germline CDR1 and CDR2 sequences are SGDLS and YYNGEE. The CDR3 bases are TGTGCCAGCAGCGTAGCGGTGGCTAACTACGAGCAGTACTTC. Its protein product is CASSVAVANYEQYF.

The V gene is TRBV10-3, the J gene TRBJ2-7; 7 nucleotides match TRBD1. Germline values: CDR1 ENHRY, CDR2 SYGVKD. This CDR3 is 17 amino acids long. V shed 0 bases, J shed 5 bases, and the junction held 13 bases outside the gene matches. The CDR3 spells CAISESPARTGGHEQYF. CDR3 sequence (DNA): TGTGCCATCAGTGAGTCTCCGGCGAGGACAGGTGGCCACGAGCAGTACTTC.

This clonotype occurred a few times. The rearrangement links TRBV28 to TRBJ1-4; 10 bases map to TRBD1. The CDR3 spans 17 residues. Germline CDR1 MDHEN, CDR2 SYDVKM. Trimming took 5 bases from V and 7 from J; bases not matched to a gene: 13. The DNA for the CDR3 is TGTGCCAGCAGTGTGACACGGGACAGGGGCCTTGGTGAAAAACTGTTTTTT. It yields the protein CASSVTRDRGLGEKLFF.

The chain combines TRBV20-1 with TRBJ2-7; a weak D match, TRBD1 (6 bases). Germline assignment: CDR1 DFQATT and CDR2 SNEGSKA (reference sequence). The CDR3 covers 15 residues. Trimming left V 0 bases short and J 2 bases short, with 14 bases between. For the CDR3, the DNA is TGCAGTGCTAGAGATGGGATAAGGGACACCTACGAGCAGTACTTC. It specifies CSARDGIRDTYEQYF.